This T cell receptor beta chain appears in the sequencing data of a study of neurological immune-mediated disorders. Broader study findings: Levels of TCR clonal expansion peaked in HTLV-1-associated myelopathy and reached their lowest in multiple sclerosis, under those of healthy controls.

V was pared by 0 bases and J by 1 base, with 4 bases of the junction left unmatched. The CDR3 covers 17 residues. Germline loops: CDR1 SGHRS, CDR2 YFSETQ. The making of cDNA relied on 5'RACE with 10-nucleotide random UMIs. From the 5' RACE reads, TCRdb called clonotypes with MiXCR, one entry per CDR3 protein. The sample lists some 77,000 distinct CDR3 sequences, about 9% occurring once. This clonotype was recorded at least ten times. The antigen is unknown. The chain links TRBV5-1 to TRBJ2-6; 7 bases agree with TRBD1. Material: PBMCs. This receptor was obtained from a man aged 45-65 years in good health. CDR3 in DNA: TGCGCCAGCAGCTTGGCAGGGGGTGAATCTGGGGCCAACGTCCTGACTTTC. Residues: CASSLAGGESGANVLTF.